This T cell receptor beta chain originates from a study of blood T cell repertoires in COVID-19. On the study more broadly: Spain, Italy and the United States supplied samples that represented acute and convalescent COVID-19. T cells, B-cell-depleted T cells, or PBMCs provided the cDNA or gDNA that served as material.

From germline, CDR1 is LNHDA and CDR2 SQIVND (reference sequence). The CDR3 covers 13 residues. The germline V and J ends were trimmed by 4 bases and 8 bases, with 14 bases remaining between them. Per the authors' pipeline: Reference gene primer amplification gave nucleated cell count estimates. Sequencing was performed with immunoSEQ multiplex PCR; in TCRdb, only in-frame clones are kept and a portion is missing. V, J and clone size are taken as reported in that table, and D and trimming were inferred from the DNA itself. The sample includes around 330,000 clones, approximately 88% of them seen just once. This clone was recorded a few times.

This rearrangement joins TRBV19 to TRBJ1-1, with D unresolved. Sequenced input: peripheral blood. The clonotype originates from a woman aged 45-65 years with active or convalescent COVID-19. DNA for the CDR3: TGTGCCAGTAGTAACATAGATACAGCCGAAGCTTTCTTT. As protein: CASSNIDTAEAFF.